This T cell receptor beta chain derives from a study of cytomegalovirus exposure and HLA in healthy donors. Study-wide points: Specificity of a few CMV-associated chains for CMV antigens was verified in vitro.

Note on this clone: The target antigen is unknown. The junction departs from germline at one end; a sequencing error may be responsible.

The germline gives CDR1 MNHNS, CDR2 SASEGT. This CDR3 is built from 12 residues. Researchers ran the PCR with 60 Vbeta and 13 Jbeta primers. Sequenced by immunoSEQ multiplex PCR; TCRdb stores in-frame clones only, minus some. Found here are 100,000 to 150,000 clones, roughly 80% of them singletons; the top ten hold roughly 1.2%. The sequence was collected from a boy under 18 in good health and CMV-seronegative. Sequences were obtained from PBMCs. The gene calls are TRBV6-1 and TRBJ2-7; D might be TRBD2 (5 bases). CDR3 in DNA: TGTGCCAGCAGTGATACTAGATTGGAGATTGGCTTC. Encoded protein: CASSDTRLEIGF.